The 21 T cell receptor beta chains in this list originate from one sample, sequenced in a study of T cell responses to AZD1222 COVID-19 vaccine. Sequencing used immunoSEQ multiplex PCR; TCRdb keeps in-frame clones, though not all of them. The sample consists of some 150,000 clones, 90% of them appearing once. This sample comprised peripheral blood, obtained 28 days after the second AZD1222 dose. The receptors shown here come from an adult who received the AZD1222 COVID-19 vaccine.

In DNA form, the CDR3 reads TGTGCCATTACTCCGGGAGGATTGAACACTGAAGCTTTCTTT. Translated: CAITPGGLNTEAFF. V is TRBV19 and J is TRBJ1-1; no definite D call. CDR3 size: 14 residues. Germline CDR1 LNHDA, CDR2 SQIVND (reference sequence). Trimming stripped 10 bases from V and 0 bases from J, with 15 bases between.

The chain is built from TRBV7-9 and TRBJ2-5, with 14 bases matching TRBD2. Germline CDR1 is SEHNR and CDR2 is FQNEAQ (reference sequence). The CDR3 extends over 15 amino acids. V was clipped by 5 bases and J by 5 bases; unmatched bases: 4. The CDR3 loop reads CASSLRLAGGETQYF. Written as DNA, the CDR3 is TGTGCCAGCAGCCTCCGACTAGCGGGAGGGGAGACCCAGTACTTC.

CDR3 nucleotides: TGCGCCAGCAGCCCCGGTCAGGGGTTCAACACCGGGGAGCTGTTTTTT. This sequence encodes CASSPGQGFNTGELFF. The V gene is TRBV5-1, the J gene TRBJ2-2; possible D gene TRBD1, 6 bases. This CDR3 comprises 16 residues. V lost 4 bases to trimming and J lost 2 bases, with 15 bases between them. The germline V gene has CDR1 SGHRS and CDR2 YFSETQ.

This chain connects TRBV28 to TRBJ2-1, with 9 bases fitting TRBD1. With V trimmed by 6 bases and J by 1 base, 4 bases remained unmatched. This CDR3 has 15 amino acids. Germline V CDR1 and CDR2: MDHEN, SYDVKM. The CDR3 is CASRQTGGSYNEQFF. CDR3 coding DNA: TGTGCCAGCAGACAGACAGGGGGTTCCTACAATGAGCAGTTCTTC.

This clone was seen a handful of times. The genes are TRBV5-4 and TRBJ2-7; D possibly uses TRBD1 or TRBD2 (7 bases each). The CDR3 consists of 18 residues. V was shortened by 3 bases and J by 3 bases, with 25 bases between the two germline ends. CDR1 is SGHNT, CDR2 YYREEE, per germline (reference sequence). DNA of the CDR3: TGTGCCAGCAGCTACCCTACGGGGGGACAGCGAGAAGGCTACGAGCAGTACTTC. It yields the protein CASSYPTGGQREGYEQYF.

The chain recombines TRBV6-4 with TRBJ1-5, with D uncertain. With 9 bases removed from V and 10 bases from J, the gap between germline ends came to 19 bases. Germline lookup yields CDR1 MRHNA and CDR2 SNTAGT. This CDR3 comprises 13 residues. CDR3 coding DNA: TGTGCCAGTTCCCGTTCCCCGAATGAACCCCAGCATTTT. Amino acids: CASSRSPNEPQHF.

The chain combines TRBV25-1 with TRBJ1-1, with TRBD1 matching 7 bases. Germline CDR1 reads MGHDK; CDR2 reads SYGVNS. Germline trimming cut 4 bases from V and 5 bases from J; bases unmatched to any gene: 16. CDR3 length equals 17 residues. The CDR3 DNA reads TGTGCCAGCAGTGGATCTGTGACAGGGTCACGTAAGACTGAAGCTTTCTTT. It is translated as CASSGSVTGSRKTEAFF.

The CDR3 bases are TGTGCCAGCAGTTACACGACCGGACAGGGCCGGACGCGCACCTTC. It codes for CASSYTTGQGRTRTF. The chain couples TRBV6-5 to TRBJ1-2; TRBD1 matches at 8 bases. After removal of 2 bases from V and 13 bases from J, the junction contained 15 bases not matched to a gene. Germline values: CDR1 MNHEY, CDR2 SVGAGI. This CDR3 region has 15 residues.

This sequence joins TRBV5-1 and TRBJ2-2; 11 nucleotides match TRBD2. CDR1 and CDR2 (germline): SGHRS, YFSETQ. Trimming at V came to 1 base and at J to 4 bases, leaving 3 bases not matched to a gene. The CDR3 totals 16 residues. The CDR3 region is CASSLRLAGPTGELFF. The CDR3 DNA sequence: TGCGCCAGCAGCTTGAGACTAGCGGGACCCACCGGGGAGCTGTTTTTT.

The sample holds a few counts of this clone. This sequence joins TRBV27 and TRBJ1-2; unclear D gene. The germline gives CDR1 MNHEY, CDR2 SMNVEV (reference sequence). V lost 6 bases and J 3 bases, leaving 17 bases between the germline ends. The CDR3 is made up of 15 amino acids. In DNA form, the CDR3 reads TGTGCCAGCAGGCTCGGCCCTCTCACACACTATGGCTACACCTTC. It translates to CASRLGPLTHYGYTF.

In this sample, this clone turned up many times. The chain has TRBV19 and TRBJ2-1; D unresolved. Germline CDR1 LNHDA, CDR2 SQIVND (reference sequence). This CDR3 contains 15 residues. V lost 0 bases, J lost 0 bases, and 6 bases lay in between. The chain's CDR3 is CASSIDRSSYNEQFF. The CDR3 nucleotides are TGTGCCAGTAGTATAGACAGGAGCTCCTACAATGAGCAGTTCTTC.

The chain employs TRBV12-3 or TRBV12-4 and TRBJ1-2; 8 positions agree with TRBD1. The CDR3 contains 13 residues. The V segment lost 5 bases and the J segment 5 bases; nucleotides outside the gene matches: 4. CDR3 DNA sequence: TGTGCCAGCAGTAAAGGACAGGGATATGGCTACACCTTC. This encodes CASSKGQGYGYTF.

The rearrangement joins TRBV9 to TRBJ2-7; TRBD2 matches at 7 bases. CDR3 size: 14 residues. Germline V gives CDR1 SGDLS, CDR2 YYNGEE. With 0 bases clipped from V and 3 bases from J, the junction kept 3 bases outside the gene matches. CDR3 amino acids: CASSVASGIYEQYF. The DNA for the CDR3 is TGTGCCAGCAGCGTAGCAAGCGGGATCTACGAGCAGTACTTC.

V is TRBV27 and J is TRBJ1-1; D ambiguous. The CDR3 runs 15 residues. V was trimmed by 3 bases and J by 1 base, leaving 12 bases between them. Per germline, CDR1 MNHEY and CDR2 SMNVEV (reference sequence). The CDR3: CASSLSDNPNTEAFF. CDR3 nucleotides: TGTGCCAGCAGTTTGTCAGACAACCCGAACACTGAAGCTTTCTTT.

This chain connects TRBV6-1 to TRBJ2-7; TRBD1 might be the D (5 bases). CDR1 MNHNS and CDR2 SASEGT come from the germline V gene. CDR3 length: 14 residues. V was pared by 4 bases and J by 0 bases, with 10 bases between. The CDR3 DNA is TGTGCCAGCAGTGTAGCAGGGATCTCCTACGAGCAGTACTTC. Its translation is CASSVAGISYEQYF.

The chain uses TRBV24-1 and TRBJ2-3; 8 bases align to TRBD1. Germline lookup yields CDR1 KGHDR and CDR2 SFDVKD. Trimming at V came to 9 bases and at J to 4 bases, leaving 8 bases not matched to a gene. This CDR3 contains 14 residues. The CDR3 coding sequence is TGTGCCACCTTTACCAGGGGGCGGGCAGATACGCAGTATTTT. Its translation: CATFTRGRADTQYF.

This chain uses TRBV6-5 with TRBJ1-5; D uncertain. This CDR3 is built from 15 residues. Germline CDR1 reads MNHEY; CDR2 reads SVGAGI. Trimming removed 7 bases at V and 0 bases at J, with 13 bases between. The CDR3 is CASTIDNYSNQPQHF. The DNA for the CDR3 is TGTGCCAGCACCATCGACAACTATAGCAATCAGCCCCAGCATTTT.

The chain employs TRBV2 and TRBJ2-1, with 7 bases that match TRBD2. In germline, CDR1 is SNHLY, CDR2 FYNNEI. The V gene end was trimmed by 6 bases and the J gene end by 0 bases; junction bases not matched to a gene: 5. The length of the CDR3 is 15 residues. CDR3 in amino acids: CASRAGGSSYNEQFF. The CDR3 coding sequence is TGTGCCAGCAGGGCGGGCGGGAGCTCCTACAATGAGCAGTTCTTC.

CDR3 amino acids: CASSNGGTNHYEQYF. CDR3 sequence (DNA): TGCGCCAGCAGCAATGGTGGGACAAACCACTACGAGCAGTACTTC. The gene calls are TRBV5-1 and TRBJ2-7, with TRBD1 as a possible D gene (6 bases). The V gene's germline CDR1 is SGHRS and CDR2 YFSETQ. Trimming took 4 bases from V and 3 from J, leaving 17 bases between them. This CDR3 has 15 residues. The whole variable domain, remainder taken from reference TRBV5-1 and TRBJ2-7, is KAGVTQTPRYLIKTRGQQVTLSCSPISGHRSVSWYQQTPGQGLQFLFEYFSETQRNKGNFPGRFSGRQFSNSRSEMNVSTLELGDSALYLCASSNGGTNHYEQYFGPGTRLTVT.

The V and J genes are TRBV2 and TRBJ2-7, with D perhaps matching TRBD2 (5 bases). Trimming pared 8 bases from V and 3 bases from J, leaving 11 bases between. Germline-derived CDR1 and CDR2 are SNHLY and FYNNEI. The CDR3 runs to 12 residues. The CDR3 sequence: CASEGTNYEQYF. CDR3 sequence (DNA): TGTGCCAGCGAGGGTACTAACTACGAGCAGTACTTC.

This sequence joins TRBV6-5 and TRBJ1-1, with D perhaps TRBD1 (6 bases). This CDR3 contains 13 residues. The V gene lost 6 bases and the J gene lost 11 bases, with 19 bases spanning the gap. Germline CDR1 is MNHEY and CDR2 is SVGAGI. The CDR3 sequence is CASRDTGYGEAFF. CDR3 nucleotide sequence: TGTGCCAGCAGGGATACAGGGTACGGGGAGGCTTTCTTT.